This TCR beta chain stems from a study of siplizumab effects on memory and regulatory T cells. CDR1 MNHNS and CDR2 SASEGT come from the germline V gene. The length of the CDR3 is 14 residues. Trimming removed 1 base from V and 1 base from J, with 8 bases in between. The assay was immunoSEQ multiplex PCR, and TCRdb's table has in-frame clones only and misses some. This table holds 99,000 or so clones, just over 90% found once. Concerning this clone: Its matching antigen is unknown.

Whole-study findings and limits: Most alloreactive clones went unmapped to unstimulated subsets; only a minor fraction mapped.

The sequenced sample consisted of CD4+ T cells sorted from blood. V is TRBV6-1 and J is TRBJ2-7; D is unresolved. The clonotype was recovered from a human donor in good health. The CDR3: CASSEGPVSYEQYF. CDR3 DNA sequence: TGTGCCAGCAGTGAAGGGCCGGTTTCCTACGAGCAGTACTTC.